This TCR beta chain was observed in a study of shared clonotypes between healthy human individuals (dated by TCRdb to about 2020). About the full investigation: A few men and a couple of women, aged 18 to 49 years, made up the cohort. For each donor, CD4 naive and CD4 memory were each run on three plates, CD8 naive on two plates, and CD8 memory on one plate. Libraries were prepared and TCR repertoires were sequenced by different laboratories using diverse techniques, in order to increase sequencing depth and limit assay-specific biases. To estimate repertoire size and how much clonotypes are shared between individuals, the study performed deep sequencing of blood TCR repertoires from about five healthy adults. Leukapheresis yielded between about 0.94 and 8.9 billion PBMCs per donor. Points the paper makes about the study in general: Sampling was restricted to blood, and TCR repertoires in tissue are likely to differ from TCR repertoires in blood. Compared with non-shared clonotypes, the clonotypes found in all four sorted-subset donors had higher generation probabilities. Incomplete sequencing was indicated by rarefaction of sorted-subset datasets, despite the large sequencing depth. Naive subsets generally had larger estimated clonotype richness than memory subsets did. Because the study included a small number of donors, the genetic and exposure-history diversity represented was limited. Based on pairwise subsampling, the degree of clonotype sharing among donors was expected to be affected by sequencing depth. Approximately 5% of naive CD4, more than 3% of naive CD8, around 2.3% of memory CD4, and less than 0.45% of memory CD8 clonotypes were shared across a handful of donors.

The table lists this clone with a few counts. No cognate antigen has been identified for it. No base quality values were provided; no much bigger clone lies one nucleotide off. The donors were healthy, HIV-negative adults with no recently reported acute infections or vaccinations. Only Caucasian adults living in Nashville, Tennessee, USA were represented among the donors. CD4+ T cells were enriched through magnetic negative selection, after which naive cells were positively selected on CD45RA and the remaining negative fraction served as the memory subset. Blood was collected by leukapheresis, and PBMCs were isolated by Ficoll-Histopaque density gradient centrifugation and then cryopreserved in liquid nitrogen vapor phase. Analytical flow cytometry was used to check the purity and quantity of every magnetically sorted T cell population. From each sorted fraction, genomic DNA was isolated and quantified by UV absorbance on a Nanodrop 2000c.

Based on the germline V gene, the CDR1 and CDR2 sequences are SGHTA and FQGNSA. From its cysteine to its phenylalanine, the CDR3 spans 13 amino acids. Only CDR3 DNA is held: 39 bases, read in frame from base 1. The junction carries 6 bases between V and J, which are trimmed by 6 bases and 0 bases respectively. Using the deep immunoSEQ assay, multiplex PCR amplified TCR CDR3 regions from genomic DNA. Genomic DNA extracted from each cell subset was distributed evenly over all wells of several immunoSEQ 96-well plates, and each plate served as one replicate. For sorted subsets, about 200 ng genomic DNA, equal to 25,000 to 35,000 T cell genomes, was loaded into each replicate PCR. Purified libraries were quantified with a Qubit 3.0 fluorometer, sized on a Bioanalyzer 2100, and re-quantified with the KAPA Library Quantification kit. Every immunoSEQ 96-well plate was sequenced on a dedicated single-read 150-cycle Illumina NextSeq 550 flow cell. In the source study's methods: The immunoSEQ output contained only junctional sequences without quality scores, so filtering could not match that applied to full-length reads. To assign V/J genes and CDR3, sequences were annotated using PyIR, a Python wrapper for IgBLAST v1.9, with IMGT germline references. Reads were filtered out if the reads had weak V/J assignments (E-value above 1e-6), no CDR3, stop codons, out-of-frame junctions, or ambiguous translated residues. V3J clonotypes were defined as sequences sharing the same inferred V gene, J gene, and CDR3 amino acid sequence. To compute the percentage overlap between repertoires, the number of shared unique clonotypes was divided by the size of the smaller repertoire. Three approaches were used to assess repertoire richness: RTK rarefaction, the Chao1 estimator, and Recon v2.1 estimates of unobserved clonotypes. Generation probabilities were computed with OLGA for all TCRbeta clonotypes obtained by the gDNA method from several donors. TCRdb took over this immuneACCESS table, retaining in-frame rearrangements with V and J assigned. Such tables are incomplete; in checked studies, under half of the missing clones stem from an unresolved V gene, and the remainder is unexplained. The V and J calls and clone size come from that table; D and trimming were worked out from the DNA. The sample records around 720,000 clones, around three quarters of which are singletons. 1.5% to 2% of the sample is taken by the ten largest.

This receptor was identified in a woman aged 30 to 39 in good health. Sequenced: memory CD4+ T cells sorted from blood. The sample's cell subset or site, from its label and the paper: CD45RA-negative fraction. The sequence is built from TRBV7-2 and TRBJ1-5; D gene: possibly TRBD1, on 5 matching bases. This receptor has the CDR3 CASRTVSNQPQHF. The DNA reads TGTGCCAGCAGGACAGTTAGCAATCAGCCCCAGCATTTT.